The clone carrying this T cell receptor beta chain was observed a single time. This record belongs to a study of blood T cell repertoires in COVID-19. The CDR3 extends over 17 amino acids. V shed 0 bases and J shed 4 bases, with 19 bases lying between them. The germline V gene has CDR1 LGHNA and CDR2 YSLEER. This table comes from immunoSEQ multiplex PCR, and its TCRdb copy is limited to in-frame clones, with some not included. The sample carries fewer than 400,000 clones, approximately 90% recorded once. The sequenced sample consisted of PBMCs or T cells enriched from blood (not recorded which). The sequence was collected from a woman aged 50 to 65 who had recovered from COVID-19. This rearrangement joins TRBV4-3 to TRBJ2-7; possible D gene TRBD2, 6 bases. CDR3 bases: TGCGCCAGCAGCCAAGATCCTGCCGGGGGACCACTTTACGAGCAGTACTTC. Translated: CASSQDPAGGPLYEQYF.